This passage covers 8 T cell receptor beta chains from one sample sequenced in a study of blood T cell repertoires in COVID-19. The data were produced by immunoSEQ multiplex PCR, yet TCRdb's version contains in-frame clones alone and is incomplete. The sample yields roughly 250,000 clones, roughly 91% seen once. Sequencing was done on a sample of PBMCs or T cells enriched from blood (not recorded which). The receptors shown here come from a woman between 40 and 55 years old with acute COVID-19.

V is TRBV18 and J is TRBJ2-5; D remains unclear. The CDR3 totals 13 residues. V lost 0 bases and J 4 bases, leaving 6 bases between the germline ends. The germline V gene encodes CDR1 KGHSH and CDR2 LQKENI. The CDR3 loop reads CASSPPNGETQYF. The CDR3, as DNA: TGTGCCAGCTCACCACCGAACGGAGAGACCCAGTACTTC.

The CDR3 reads CASSARDRMRAVGELFF. Here the CDR3 DNA reads TGTGCCAGCAGCGCCAGGGACAGGATGCGGGCTGTCGGGGAGCTGTTTTTT. The rearrangement links TRBV7-8 to TRBJ2-2; TRBD1 matches at 8 bases. The CDR3 is made up of 17 amino acids. J lost 7 bases, V lost 5 bases, and 15 bases had no gene match. Germline CDR1 SGHVS, CDR2 FQNEAQ.

The chain is built from TRBV13 and TRBJ2-1, with 9 nucleotides matching TRBD2. V dropped 0 bases and J dropped 3; count of bases not matched to a gene: 3. Germline-derived CDR1 and CDR2 are PRHDT and FYEKMQ (reference sequence). This CDR3 region has 16 residues. CDR3 in DNA: TGTGCCAGCAGCTTAGGGACTAGCGGATTCTACAATGAGCAGTTCTTC. Encoded protein: CASSLGTSGFYNEQFF. Full variable domain (remainder filled in from reference TRBV13 and TRBJ2-1): AAGVIQSPRHLIKEKRETATLKCYPIPRHDTVYWYQQGPGQDPQFLISFYEKMQSDKGSIPDRFSAQQFSDYHSELNMSSLELGDSALYFCASSLGTSGFYNEQFFGPGTRLTVL.

The chain links TRBV12-3 or TRBV12-4 to TRBJ1-1; a possible D gene is TRBD1 (6 bases). The CDR3 consists of 11 residues. As DNA, the CDR3 is TGTGTTACAGGGTTGAACACTGAAGCTTTCTTT. Its translation is CVTGLNTEAFF.

The chain recombines TRBV5-1 with TRBJ2-3; D perhaps matches TRBD2 (6 bases). The CDR3 covers 15 residues. Deletions cut 0 bases from V and 5 bases from J, with 13 bases between. The V gene's germline CDR1 is SGHRS and CDR2 YFSETQ. CDR3 nucleotides: TGCGCCAGCAGCTTGGACGCGGGGCAAATAGATACGCAGTATTTT. It encodes CASSLDAGQIDTQYF. Full variable domain (remainder filled in from reference TRBV5-1 and TRBJ2-3): KAGVTQTPRYLIKTRGQQVTLSCSPISGHRSVSWYQQTPGQGLQFLFEYFSETQRNKGNFPGRFSGRQFSNSRSEMNVSTLELGDSALYLCASSLDAGQIDTQYFGPGTRLTVL.

The rearrangement joins TRBV7-9 to TRBJ1-6, with 9 nucleotides matching TRBD1. This CDR3 is built from 14 residues. V gave up 5 bases and J gave up 13 bases; unmatched junction bases: 9. CDR1 is SEHNR, CDR2 FQNEAQ, per germline (reference sequence). CDR3 residues: CASSQGQGLRPLHF. CDR3 DNA: TGTGCCAGCAGCCAGGGACAGGGTTTAAGGCCCCTCCACTTT.

This clone occurred once. The chain combines TRBV2 with TRBJ1-1; unclear D gene. The CDR3 consists of 13 residues. CDR1 and CDR2 (germline): SNHLY, FYNNEI. V lost 7 bases and J 2 bases, leaving 11 bases between the germline ends. CDR3 amino acids: CASNIEFNTEAFF. The CDR3 region has the DNA TGTGCCAGCAATATCGAGTTTAACACTGAAGCTTTCTTT.

The chain links TRBV19 to TRBJ2-7; 10 positions agree with TRBD2. Germline V lookup: CDR1 LNHDA, CDR2 SQIVND (reference sequence). The V segment lost 6 bases and the J segment 3 bases; nucleotides outside the gene matches: 8. The CDR3 is made up of 15 amino acids. For the CDR3, the DNA is TGTGCCAGTAGCACCTCTAGCGGGGGAGACTACGAGCAGTACTTC. Its translation is CASSTSSGGDYEQYF.